This T cell receptor beta chain was sequenced for a study of shared clonotypes between healthy human individuals. Overall study findings and caveats: Expectations were that clonotype sharing among donors would be affected by sequencing depth.

CDR1 is LNHNV, CDR2 YYDKDF, per germline (reference sequence). V shed 0 bases and J shed 0 bases, with 15 bases lying between them. The CDR3 consists of 18 residues. Produced via immunoSEQ multiplex PCR; TCRdb's table is partial and in-frame only. The sample carries roughly 1,500,000 clones, around 98% recorded once. For this clone: The antigen remains undetermined.

The sequenced sample consisted of naive CD4+ T cells sorted from blood. Subset of the sample: CD45RA+ positively selected. The V and J genes are TRBV15 and TRBJ1-3; D is undetermined. This TCR was recovered from a man aged 25-45 years in good health. The CDR3 protein is CATSRDSRAQSSGNTIYF. The CDR3 coding sequence is TGTGCCACCAGCAGAGATAGTCGGGCCCAGAGCTCTGGAAACACCATATATTTT.